The 16 T cell receptor beta chains below come from one sample, sequenced in a study of blood T cells in healthy people across ages. Then a second PCR, running roughly 6 to 11 cycles, was carried out with a sample-barcoded 5' primer and a J-beta primer mix. In TCRdb, the 5' RACE reads were re-called with MiXCR into one record per CDR3 protein. In the table there are 1.8 million or so distinct CDR3 sequences, about 39% of which are singletons. The sample taken for sequencing was blood. These receptor sequences come from a human donor in good health.

The rearrangement links TRBV4-1 to TRBJ2-7, with D possibly being TRBD2 (6 bases). The V gene's germline CDR1 is MGHRA and CDR2 YSYEKL. The V gene lost 0 bases and the J gene lost 0 bases, with 12 bases spanning the gap. The CDR3 is made up of 16 amino acids. CDR3: CASSQEGTSSSYEQYF. CDR3 in DNA: TGCGCCAGCAGCCAAGAGGGGACTTCCAGCTCCTACGAGCAGTACTTC.

This chain joins TRBV5-5 and TRBJ2-5; the match to TRBD2 covers 10 bases. V shed 2 bases, J shed 10 bases, and the junction held 8 bases outside the gene matches. The CDR3 has 14 residues. From germline, CDR1 is SGHKS and CDR2 YYEKEE (reference sequence). The CDR3 DNA sequence: TGTGCCAGCAGCTTAGCTGGACTAGCGGCGGGCCAGTACTTC. Translated: CASSLAGLAAGQYF.

This clonotype was recorded only once. V gene TRBV5-1 combines with J gene TRBJ2-5; D could derive from TRBD1 or TRBD2 (5 bases each). V was clipped by 4 bases and J by 11 bases, with 21 bases between them. Germline V gene data show CDR1 as SGHRS and CDR2 as YFSETQ. CDR3 size: 14 residues. The CDR3 spells CASSVGAGFGEQYF. CDR3 coding DNA: TGCGCCAGCAGCGTCGGGGCAGGGTTCGGGGAGCAGTACTTC.

The chain has TRBV4-2 and TRBJ2-3; TRBD2 matches 8 bases. Losses at the gene ends were 0 bases for V and 4 bases for J; bases not matched to a gene: 3. Germline assignment: CDR1 LGHNA and CDR2 YNFKEQ. The length of the CDR3 is 15 residues. The CDR3 region is CASSQEGTSADTQYF. Here the CDR3 DNA reads TGTGCCAGCAGCCAAGAGGGGACTAGTGCAGATACGCAGTATTTT.

The table lists this clonotype with many counts. The gene calls are TRBV20-1 and TRBJ2-7; 9 bases align to TRBD1. CDR1 and CDR2 from the germline V gene are DFQATT and SNEGSKA (reference sequence). The CDR3 is made up of 13 amino acids. The CDR3 is CSARRDRDYEQYF. The DNA for the CDR3 is TGCAGCGCACGTCGGGACAGGGATTACGAGCAGTACTTC.

The chain carries TRBV29-1 and TRBJ2-1, with 7 bases matching TRBD1. The CDR3 has 12 residues. V lost 7 bases, J lost 8 bases, and 8 bases stayed unmatched. Per germline, CDR1 SQVTM and CDR2 ANQGSEA. CDR3 DNA: TGCAGCGCCCGACAGGGTGTAGATGAGCAGTTCTTC. Translated: CSARQGVDEQFF.

This sequence joins TRBV9 and TRBJ2-1; 9 positions agree with TRBD2. The CDR3 is 16 residues long. Trimming took 4 bases from V and 4 from J; bases not matched to a gene: 9. Germline CDR1 SGDLS, CDR2 YYNGEE. The CDR3 loop is CASSPLGLAGYNEQFF. CDR3 nucleotide sequence: TGTGCCAGCAGCCCACTGGGACTAGCTGGGTACAATGAGCAGTTCTTC. Full variable domain (remainder filled in from reference TRBV9 and TRBJ2-1): DSGVTQTPKHLITATGQRVTLRCSPRSGDLSVYWYQQSLDQGLQFLIQYYNGEERAKGNILERFSAQQFPDLHSELNLSSLELGDSALYFCASSPLGLAGYNEQFFGPGTRLTVL.

This clonotype was counted between two and nine times. V and J are TRBV6-1 and TRBJ1-2; 9 bases fit TRBD1. Per germline, CDR1 MNHNS and CDR2 SASEGT. CDR3 length equals 17 residues. V dropped 6 bases and J dropped 4; count of bases not matched to a gene: 15. The CDR3 coding sequence is TGTGCCAGCAGCCACCCGGGACAGGGTTTTGTTTCCTATGGCTACACCTTC. This gives the protein CASSHPGQGFVSYGYTF.

This chain links TRBV20-1 with TRBJ2-7; 11 positions agree with TRBD2. After removal of 5 bases from V and 6 bases from J, the junction contained 3 bases not matched to a gene. From germline, CDR1 is DFQATT and CDR2 SNEGSKA (reference sequence). CDR3 length equals 12 residues. The CDR3 is CSAVLAGGEQYF. CDR3 DNA sequence: TGCAGTGCTGTTCTAGCGGGGGGCGAGCAGTACTTC.

This clonotype was counted only a few times. V usage is TRBV9 and J usage is TRBJ2-1, with TRBD2 as a possible D gene (6 bases). Germline V gives CDR1 SGDLS, CDR2 YYNGEE. The CDR3 loop spans 16 amino acids. V lost 0 bases and J lost 8, with 18 bases in between. DNA for the CDR3: TGTGCCAGCAGCGTAGGGAGTCGGGGAGGAGTCCATGAGCAGTTCTTC. Translation: CASSVGSRGGVHEQFF.

The genes are TRBV7-8 and TRBJ1-1; perhaps TRBD1 as D (5 bases). The CDR3 extends over 13 amino acids. CDR1 and CDR2 (germline): SGHVS, FQNEAQ. V was pared by 6 bases and J by 3 bases, with 11 bases between. CDR3 loop: CASRLSGDTEAFF. In DNA form, the CDR3 reads TGTGCCAGCAGGCTATCGGGGGACACTGAAGCTTTCTTT.

This clonotype was observed a few times. The chain couples TRBV10-3 to TRBJ1-1; D remains unclear. Germline V CDR1 and CDR2: ENHRY, SYGVKD. The CDR3 is 13 amino acids. Trimming stripped 2 bases from V and 1 base from J, with 5 bases between. The CDR3 DNA follows: TGTGCCATCAGTGAGATTGCGAACACTGAAGCTTTCTTT. Its translation: CAISEIANTEAFF.

This clonotype was seen a few times. The chain links TRBV5-1 to TRBJ2-1, with 9 nucleotides matching TRBD1. Trimming cost V 4 bases and J 9 bases; bases outside gene matches: 5. The CDR3 has 13 residues. Germline CDR1 and CDR2: SGHRS and YFSETQ. The CDR3 here is CASSGTGRGEQFF. The CDR3 coding sequence is TGCGCCAGCAGCGGGACAGGGAGGGGTGAGCAGTTCTTC. Full variable domain (remainder filled in from reference TRBV5-1 and TRBJ2-1): KAGVTQTPRYLIKTRGQQVTLSCSPISGHRSVSWYQQTPGQGLQFLFEYFSETQRNKGNFPGRFSGRQFSNSRSEMNVSTLELGDSALYLCASSGTGRGEQFFGPGTRLTVL.

In this sample, this clonotype turned up a few times. DNA for the CDR3: TGCGCCAGCAGCCAAGTGCAGGGCTTTTCGGGAGAGCAGTACTTC. It translates to CASSQVQGFSGEQYF. J is TRBJ2-7 and V is TRBV4-1; D is tentatively TRBD1 or TRBD2 (5 bases each). Germline V gives CDR1 MGHRA, CDR2 YSYEKL. The CDR3 is 15 residues long. V lost 1 base to trimming and J lost 7 bases, with 17 bases between them.

The gene calls are TRBV4-2 and TRBJ2-3; D is possibly TRBD1 (8 bases). CDR3 length: 16 amino acids. The germline V and J ends were trimmed by 4 bases and 4 bases, with 18 bases remaining between them. CDR1 is LGHNA, CDR2 YNFKEQ, per germline. CDR3 loop: CASSRAGQAGADTQYF. CDR3 in DNA: TGTGCCAGCAGCCGGGCGGGACAGGCGGGAGCAGATACGCAGTATTTT.

The chain has TRBV7-2 and TRBJ2-4, with 7 nucleotides matching TRBD1. V shed 5 bases and J 13 bases; nucleotides not matched to a gene: 14. The CDR3 length is 14 residues. CDR1 SGHTA and CDR2 FQGNSA come from the germline V gene. The CDR3 DNA sequence: TGTGCCAGCAGCGTCGACAGGGCTTCCTACGGGCAGTACTTC. It codes for CASSVDRASYGQYF.